Shown below are 30 T cell receptor beta chains from a single sample sequenced in a study of response to subunit inactivated influenza vaccine. TCRdb reprocessed the RT-PCR reads with MiXCR, giving one entry per CDR3 protein. The table includes roughly 500,000 distinct CDR3 sequences, 20% to 25% detected once. The sample was also reused in another study, on T cells expressing NK-cell markers. According to that study: Template switching by 5'RACE with UMIs generated the TCR beta cDNA.

Source: CD4+ T cells sorted from PBMCs, taken 12 days after vaccination. The source of these receptors is a man in his fifties or sixties who received an inactivated influenza vaccine.

This clonotype was counted between two and nine times. The chain has TRBV10-3 and TRBJ1-1; TRBD1 matches at 11 bases. The CDR3 runs 19 residues. CDR1 is ENHRY and CDR2 is SYGVKD in the germline V gene. V trimming: 5 bases; J trimming: 4 bases; junction bases outside the gene matches: 18. CDR3 loop: CAISSASRAVGTGGTEAFF. CDR3 sequence (DNA): TGTGCCATCAGTTCGGCTTCACGGGCTGTGGGGACAGGGGGCACTGAAGCTTTCTTT.

In its sample, this clonotype was seen a few times. The chain couples TRBV4-3 to TRBJ2-1, with D tentatively TRBD2 (6 bases). The CDR3 length is 11 residues. V was trimmed by 7 bases and J by 15 bases, leaving 16 bases between them. From germline, CDR1 is LGHNA and CDR2 YSLEER. CDR3 sequence reads: CASMGGDGTFF. The CDR3 DNA reads TGCGCCAGCATGGGCGGGGATGGGACGTTCTTC.

This clonotype was seen a few times. The V call is TRBV3-1, the J call TRBJ2-7; 8 bases map to TRBD2. CDR1 and CDR2 (germline): LGHDT, YNNKEL (reference sequence). With V trimmed by 3 bases and J by 2 bases, 3 bases remained unmatched. This CDR3 comprises 14 residues. CDR3 region: CASSQRGVAYEQYF. In nucleotides, the CDR3 is TGTGCCAGCAGCCAGCGGGGGGTAGCCTACGAGCAGTACTTC.

This clonotype occurred a few times. The genes are TRBV4-1 and TRBJ1-5; 10 positions match TRBD1. Germline-derived CDR1 and CDR2 are MGHRA and YSYEKL. The CDR3 is made up of 17 amino acids. V lost 2 bases to trimming and J lost 3 bases; unmatched junction nucleotides: 7. For the CDR3, the DNA is TGCGCCAGCAGCCAAACAGGGACAGGGGCCTTCAATCAGCCCCAGCATTTT. Amino acids: CASSQTGTGAFNQPQHF.

This clonotype was observed a handful of times. This sequence joins TRBV9 and TRBJ1-1; D remains ambiguous. This CDR3 contains 14 residues. The germline V gene has CDR1 SGDLS and CDR2 YYNGEE. The ends were cut back, 1 base at V and 1 base at J, with 8 bases in the middle. DNA for the CDR3: TGTGCCAGCAGCGTAAACGTGGGGAACACTGAAGCTTTCTTT. The encoded protein is CASSVNVGNTEAFF.

The V and J genes are TRBV7-6 and TRBJ2-7; D could derive from TRBD1 or TRBD2 (5 bases each). The V end lost 0 bases, the J end lost 2 bases, and 17 bases lay between the germline ends. Germline CDR1 and CDR2: SGHVS and FNYEAQ. The CDR3 is 17 amino acids. Here the CDR3 reads CASSLASKGPNPYEQYF. The CDR3 bases are TGTGCCAGCAGCTTAGCGTCGAAGGGACCTAACCCCTACGAGCAGTACTTC.

DNA of the CDR3: TGTGCCAGCAGCATCTTAGCGGGGGTCTTAGATACGCAGTATTTT. Amino acid sequence: CASSILAGVLDTQYF. The chain is built from TRBV7-2 and TRBJ2-3; 9 bases fit TRBD2. The germline gives CDR1 SGHTA, CDR2 FQGNSA. V lost 5 bases, J lost 5 bases, and 8 bases stayed unmatched. There are 15 residues in the CDR3. The full variable domain, in which reference TRBV7-2 and TRBJ2-3 provide the parts outside the CDR3, is GAGVSQSPSNKVTEKGKDVELRCDPISGHTALYWYRQSLGQGLEFLIYFQGNSAPDKSGLPSDRFSAERTGGSVSTLTIQRTQQEDSAVYLCASSILAGVLDTQYFGPGTRLTVL.

This chain connects TRBV7-2 to TRBJ2-2, with a weak D call TRBD2 (6 bases). Trimming cost V 4 bases and J 4 bases, with 16 bases left between them. The CDR3 covers 16 residues. Germline V gene lookup returns CDR1 SGHTA and CDR2 FQGNSA. The CDR3 spells CASSYGTLPGTGELFF. DNA of the CDR3: TGTGCCAGCAGCTACGGGACTCTGCCAGGCACCGGGGAGCTGTTTTTT. The variable domain in full, with the rest retrieved from reference TRBV7-2 and TRBJ2-2, is GAGVSQSPSNKVTEKGKDVELRCDPISGHTALYWYRQSLGQGLEFLIYFQGNSAPDKSGLPSDRFSAERTGGSVSTLTIQRTQQEDSAVYLCASSYGTLPGTGELFFGEGSRLTVL.

This rearrangement joins TRBV30 to TRBJ2-3, with D hard to call. This CDR3 has 12 amino acids. The V gene's germline CDR1 is GTSNPN and CDR2 SVGIG (reference sequence). V lost 1 base and J 5 bases, leaving 7 bases between the germline ends. CDR3 amino acids: CAWSEAVDTQYF. DNA for the CDR3: TGTGCCTGGAGTGAGGCCGTAGATACGCAGTATTTT. The whole variable domain, remainder taken from reference TRBV30 and TRBJ2-3, is SQTIHQWPATLVQPVGSPLSLECTVEGTSNPNLYWYRQAAGRGLQLLFYSVGIGQISSEVPQNLSASRPQDRQFILSSKKLLLSDSGFYLCAWSEAVDTQYFGPGTRLTVL.

In its sample, this clonotype was seen a few times. The chain employs TRBV6-1 and TRBJ1-1; D unresolved. Germline values: CDR1 MNHNS, CDR2 SASEGT. The V end lost 3 bases, the J end lost 0 bases, and 14 bases lay between the germline ends. The CDR3 has 16 residues. This CDR3 is CASSDQYDTLNTEAFF. The CDR3 coding sequence is TGTGCCAGCAGTGACCAATACGACACCTTGAACACTGAAGCTTTCTTT.

This clonotype showed up just a few times. The J gene is TRBJ2-7, the V gene TRBV5-1; D assignment may be TRBD1 or TRBD2 (6 bases each). The CDR3 has 17 amino acids. Per germline, CDR1 SGHRS and CDR2 YFSETQ. The V end was cut by 1 base, the J end by 7 bases, with 24 bases between. CDR3: CASSLSPGAPDLAEQYF. In nucleotides, the CDR3 is TGCGCCAGCAGCTTGTCCCCGGGGGCTCCCGACTTGGCGGAGCAGTACTTC.

This rearrangement joins TRBV6-2 or TRBV6-3 to TRBJ1-1; D is ambiguous. This CDR3 has 15 amino acids. Trimming cost V 2 bases and J 5 bases, with 15 bases left between them. The germline V gene encodes CDR1 MNHEY and CDR2 SVGEGT. The chain's CDR3 is CASSYGIPLWTEAFF. For the CDR3, the DNA is TGTGCCAGCAGTTACGGGATTCCCCTTTGGACTGAAGCTTTCTTT.

V is TRBV29-1 and J is TRBJ2-7; the match to TRBD2 covers 10 bases. In germline, CDR1 is SQVTM, CDR2 ANQGSEA. V lost 0 bases to trimming and J lost 3 bases; unmatched junction nucleotides: 2. This CDR3 has 14 amino acids. The CDR3 sequence is CSVEEASGSYEQYF. The DNA for the CDR3 is TGCAGCGTTGAAGAGGCTAGCGGGAGCTACGAGCAGTACTTC.

This chain links TRBV5-1 with TRBJ2-3, with unresolved D. V was pared by 4 bases and J by 4 bases, with 13 bases between. This CDR3 spans 14 amino acids. Germline assignment: CDR1 SGHRS and CDR2 YFSETQ. The CDR3 sequence: CASSLTAPADTQYF. CDR3 nucleotides: TGCGCCAGCAGCCTCACGGCTCCCGCAGATACGCAGTATTTT.

This chain joins TRBV7-2 and TRBJ2-3; possible D gene TRBD2, 6 bases. In germline, CDR1 is SGHTA, CDR2 FQGNSA. This CDR3 is 14 amino acids long. Trimming took off 5 bases at V and 5 bases at J, with 14 bases between the two ends. CDR3 DNA: TGTGCCAGCAGCCCAGCGTGGGAGGAAGATACGCAGTATTTT. It codes for CASSPAWEEDTQYF.

The chain has TRBV4-2 and TRBJ2-5; possible D gene TRBD2, 5 bases. Germline V gives CDR1 LGHNA, CDR2 YNFKEQ. The CDR3 runs 15 residues. V lost 7 bases, J lost 5 bases, and 20 bases lay in between. The CDR3 protein is CASTAGSSIQETQYF. The CDR3 coding sequence is TGTGCCAGCACCGCGGGCTCCTCGATTCAGGAGACCCAGTACTTC.

About this clonotype itself: Sequence at one end of the junction differs from germline and may be a read error. This chain uses TRBV6-2 or TRBV6-3 with TRBJ2-3; TRBD2 matches 13 bases. Per the germline V gene, CDR1 is MNHEY and CDR2 is SVGEGT. This CDR3 is 14 amino acids long. CDR3: CAGRTSGGPDTQYF. CDR3 nucleotide sequence: TGTGCCGGCAGGACTAGCGGGGGTCCAGATACGCAGTATTTT.

The chain recombines TRBV28 with TRBJ1-2, with D hard to call. The CDR3 sequence is 13 residues long. Trimming shortened V by 7 bases and J by 6 bases, and 15 bases separated the two germline ends. Germline-derived CDR1 and CDR2 are MDHEN and SYDVKM. The CDR3 DNA reads TGTGCCAGCATTCATCGGTCGTCCGATGGCTACACCTTC. It is translated as CASIHRSSDGYTF.

V usage is TRBV11-2 and J usage is TRBJ2-1; 9 nucleotides agree with TRBD2. The J segment lost 2 bases and the V segment lost 2 bases, leaving 7 bases of the junction unmatched. CDR3 length: 17 amino acids. Germline V gene sequence: CDR1 SGHAT, CDR2 FQNNGV. The CDR3: CASSLNTGGGAYNEQFF. The CDR3 DNA reads as TGTGCCAGCAGCTTAAACACTGGCGGGGGGGCCTACAATGAGCAGTTCTTC.

The chain is built from TRBV7-9 and TRBJ2-7, with 8 bases aligning to TRBD1. With 4 bases clipped from V and 6 bases from J, the junction kept 14 bases outside the gene matches. Germline values: CDR1 SEHNR, CDR2 FQNEAQ (reference sequence). This CDR3 contains 16 residues. CDR3 amino acids: CASSSTPDRAVGEQYF. The CDR3 nucleotides read TGTGCCAGCAGCTCAACTCCGGACAGGGCCGTCGGCGAGCAGTACTTC.

There are a few counts of this clonotype. This chain connects TRBV11-2 to TRBJ2-1, with 11 positions matching TRBD2. Germline CDR1 reads SGHAT; CDR2 reads FQNNGV. Trimming at V came to 5 bases and at J to 3 bases, leaving 3 bases not matched to a gene. The CDR3 has 15 residues. CDR3 sequence reads: CASSDLAGGYNEQFF. DNA for the CDR3: TGTGCCAGCAGCGATCTAGCGGGAGGCTACAATGAGCAGTTCTTC.

In this sample, this clonotype turned up a few times. V is TRBV2 and J is TRBJ1-5; D gene ambiguous. Trimming removed 6 bases at V and 0 bases at J, with 12 bases between. The CDR3 covers 15 residues. Germline V gene sequence: CDR1 SNHLY, CDR2 FYNNEI. The CDR3 sequence: CASSPGANSNQPQHF. The CDR3 DNA reads as TGTGCCAGCAGCCCCGGAGCCAATAGCAATCAGCCCCAGCATTTT.

This clonotype came up many times. V is TRBV20-1 and J is TRBJ1-5, with D possibly matching TRBD1 (5 bases). The V and J ends lost 6 bases and 4 bases respectively, with 19 bases between them. CDR3 length: 15 amino acids. Germline values: CDR1 DFQATT, CDR2 SNEGSKA (reference sequence). CDR3 DNA sequence: TGCAGTGCGAGCCGGGGCAGCGGGGGAAATCAGCCCCAGCATTTT. This gives the protein CSASRGSGGNQPQHF.

Here the CDR3 DNA reads TGTGCCAGCACCCGAAGTCGCACAGATACGCAGTATTTT. Protein: CASTRSRTDTQYF. The chain links TRBV3-1 to TRBJ2-3; D not certain. Trimming cost V 7 bases and J 1 base, with 9 bases left between them. The germline CDR1 and CDR2 sequences are LGHDT and YNNKEL (reference sequence). This CDR3 is 13 amino acids long.

This clonotype was found a few times. The genes are TRBV24-1 and TRBJ2-3; D gene unclear. This CDR3 is 13 amino acids long. The germline gives CDR1 KGHDR, CDR2 SFDVKD. Trimming cost V 3 bases and J 5 bases, with 8 bases left between them. The CDR3 DNA reads TGTGCCACCAGTGATCTCTGGATAGATACGCAGTATTTT. Encoded protein: CATSDLWIDTQYF.

This clonotype was recorded a few times. The genes are TRBV14 and TRBJ2-7; D unresolved. This CDR3 comprises 14 residues. V lost 0 bases and J 3 bases, leaving 9 bases between the germline ends. Germline V gene lookup returns CDR1 SGHDN and CDR2 FVKESK. The CDR3 nucleotides are TGTGCCAGCAGCCAAGATGTACACTTCTACGAGCAGTACTTC. Residues: CASSQDVHFYEQYF.

The rearrangement joins TRBV20-1 to TRBJ2-1, with 7 bases that match TRBD2. V shed 5 bases and J 6 bases; nucleotides not matched to a gene: 10. Germline V gives CDR1 DFQATT, CDR2 SNEGSKA (reference sequence). The CDR3 loop spans 14 amino acids. The CDR3 nucleotides are TGCAGTGCTTTTAGTGGGAGGGCCCGCAATGAGCAGTTCTTC. It encodes CSAFSGRARNEQFF.

The chain combines TRBV20-1 with TRBJ2-7; no firm D call. With 6 bases removed from V and 0 bases from J, the gap between germline ends came to 12 bases. The CDR3 is 13 residues long. The V gene's germline CDR1 is DFQATT and CDR2 SNEGSKA (reference sequence). CDR3 sequence reads: CSAQDRPSYEQYF. CDR3 in DNA: TGCAGTGCCCAGGACCGCCCCTCCTACGAGCAGTACTTC.

This chain joins TRBV6-4 and TRBJ1-6; D is uncertain. Germline loops: CDR1 MRHNA, CDR2 SNTAGT. The CDR3 totals 15 residues. V was shortened by 0 bases and J by 6 bases, with 9 bases between the two germline ends. CDR3 DNA: TGTGCCAGCAGTGACTCCCCGGGCCGTAATTCACCCCTCCACTTT. Protein: CASSDSPGRNSPLHF.

The V and J genes are TRBV5-4 and TRBJ2-1; D not certain. CDR3 length: 14 amino acids. Deletions cut 1 base from V and 2 bases from J, with 7 bases between. Germline values: CDR1 SGHNT, CDR2 YYREEE (reference sequence). The CDR3 coding sequence is TGTGCCAGCAGCTTGACGGCTCCCTACAATGAGCAGTTCTTC. Protein sequence: CASSLTAPYNEQFF. The full variable domain, rest sourced from reference TRBV5-4 and TRBJ2-1, is ETGVTQSPTHLIKTRGQQVTLRCSSQSGHNTVSWYQQALGQGPQFIFQYYREEENGRGNFPPRFSGLQFPNYSSELNVNALELDDSALYLCASSLTAPYNEQFFGPGTRLTVL.